The 23 T cell receptor beta chains given below trace back to one sample, sequenced in a study of cytomegalovirus exposure and HLA in healthy donors. The PCR was carried out with 60 Vbeta primers and 13 Jbeta primers. Repertoires were generated with immunoSEQ multiplex PCR, while TCRdb's copy carries only in-frame clones and drops some. This table holds about 93,000 clones, approximately 60% found once. The sample comprised PBMCs. These receptors originate from a boy younger than 18 in good health and CMV-seropositive.

This chain links TRBV5-1 with TRBJ1-2; 9 bases align to TRBD1. The CDR3 consists of 14 residues. The V gene's germline CDR1 is SGHRS and CDR2 YFSETQ. The trim removed 3 bases at V and 4 bases at J, leaving 4 bases unmatched. The CDR3 here is CASSWTGAGYGYTF. Here the CDR3 DNA reads TGCGCCAGCAGCTGGACAGGGGCGGGCTATGGCTACACCTTC.

The chain carries TRBV19 and TRBJ2-3, with 9 bases identical to TRBD2. The germline gives CDR1 LNHDA, CDR2 SQIVND (reference sequence). The CDR3 has 14 residues. V dropped 3 bases and J dropped 7; count of bases not matched to a gene: 5. CDR3 nucleotide sequence: TGTGCCAGTAGTATCGGCGGGGGGGCGAATACGCAGTATTTT. Its protein is CASSIGGGANTQYF.

Here the CDR3 reads CASSLFRNTEAFF. The CDR3 DNA sequence: TGTGCCAGCAGCTTGTTCAGGAACACTGAAGCTTTCTTT. V is TRBV5-4 and J is TRBJ1-1; D gene unclear. CDR1 and CDR2 (germline): SGHNT, YYREEE (reference sequence). The V end lost 1 base, the J end lost 1 base, and 5 bases lay between the germline ends. CDR3 length: 13 amino acids. Using reference TRBV5-4 and TRBJ1-1 for the parts outside the CDR3, the full variable domain is ETGVTQSPTHLIKTRGQQVTLRCSSQSGHNTVSWYQQALGQGPQFIFQYYREEENGRGNFPPRFSGLQFPNYSSELNVNALELDDSALYLCASSLFRNTEAFFGQGTRLTVV.

This clone was detected a few times. This chain links TRBV18 with TRBJ2-5; possibly TRBD1 for D (6 bases). The V gene's germline CDR1 is KGHSH and CDR2 LQKENI. V was pared by 3 bases and J by 5 bases, with 10 bases between. There are 13 residues in the CDR3. CDR3 nucleotide sequence: TGTGCCAGCTCACCTCTTCAGGGGGAGACCCAGTACTTC. Its translation is CASSPLQGETQYF.

This sequence joins TRBV7-9 and TRBJ2-7, with D perhaps TRBD2 (7 bases). V was shortened by 6 bases and J by 5 bases, with 17 bases between the two germline ends. The CDR3 runs 14 residues. Germline V gene lookup returns CDR1 SEHNR and CDR2 FQNEAQ (reference sequence). CDR3 protein: CASSSGGQWDEQYF. In DNA form, the CDR3 reads TGTGCCAGCAGTTCCGGGGGGCAATGGGACGAGCAGTACTTC.

Only a few counts were recorded for this clone. The rearrangement uses TRBV5-6 and TRBJ2-7, with no clear D. Looked up from germline, CDR1 is SGHDT and CDR2 is YYEEEE. The CDR3 spans 12 residues. V was clipped by 2 bases and J by 2 bases, with 5 bases between them. CDR3 residues: CASSFSTYEQYF. The CDR3 region has the DNA TGTGCCAGCAGCTTTTCCACCTACGAGCAGTACTTC.

This clone was recorded a few times. This chain joins TRBV7-8 and TRBJ1-6, with 8 bases fitting TRBD1. Germline values: CDR1 SGHVS, CDR2 FQNEAQ. J lost 7 bases, V lost 6 bases, and 11 bases had no gene match. The CDR3 has 16 residues. CDR3 nucleotide sequence: TGTGCCAGCAGGCTGCCAGGGGGCGTCACAAATTCACCCCTCCACTTT. This codes for CASRLPGGVTNSPLHF.

The sample holds a few counts of this clone. The chain carries TRBV2 and TRBJ1-1; D gene ambiguous. The CDR3 has 13 residues. CDR1 and CDR2 from the germline V gene are SNHLY and FYNNEI. V was shortened by 3 bases and J by 4 bases, with 9 bases between the two germline ends. The CDR3 here is CASSDPGFTEAFF. CDR3 DNA sequence: TGTGCCAGCAGTGATCCCGGGTTCACTGAAGCTTTCTTT.

CDR3 in amino acids: CAWSLTNANTEAFF. Here the CDR3 DNA reads TGTGCCTGGAGTCTAACCAACGCGAACACTGAAGCTTTCTTT. The chain employs TRBV30 and TRBJ1-1, with D hard to call. This CDR3 contains 14 residues. CDR1 is GTSNPN, CDR2 SVGIG, per germline (reference sequence). The V end lost 2 bases, the J end lost 1 base, and 11 bases lay between the germline ends.

On this clone itself: The junction does not match germline at one end; this may be a read error. The V gene is TRBV29-1, the J gene TRBJ2-1; a possible D gene is TRBD2 (6 bases). CDR1 is SQVTM, CDR2 ANQGSEA, per germline. The CDR3 covers 12 residues. In nucleotides, the CDR3 is TGCAGCGCTGAAGGGACTTACAATGAGCAGTTCTTC. This translates into CSAEGTYNEQFF.

This chain uses TRBV5-8 with TRBJ1-4; D is undetermined. Germline V gene lookup returns CDR1 SGHTS and CDR2 YDEGEE. The CDR3 runs 15 residues. V gave up 0 bases and J gave up 4 bases, with 10 bases separating them. CDR3 region: CASSLDSGFNEKLFF. The CDR3 nucleotides read TGTGCCAGCAGCTTGGATAGCGGATTTAATGAAAAACTGTTTTTT.

The gene calls are TRBV30 and TRBJ2-3; 8 bases fit TRBD1. The CDR3 covers 17 residues. Losses at the gene ends were 3 bases for V and 8 bases for J; bases not matched to a gene: 19. CDR1 and CDR2 from the germline V gene are GTSNPN and SVGIG (reference sequence). The CDR3 nucleotides read TGTGCCTGGAGCCCAGACAGGGGTGAATCGCTGGGGGGTACGCAGTATTTT. It yields the protein CAWSPDRGESLGGTQYF.

The sample holds a few counts of this clone. The chain is built from TRBV2 and TRBJ1-5; D gene ambiguous. Looked up from germline, CDR1 is SNHLY and CDR2 is FYNNEI. The CDR3 has 16 residues. V lost 1 base, J lost 0 bases, and 10 bases lay in between. The CDR3 region has the DNA TGTGCCAGCAGTGAAGGGCGGGGATATAGCAATCAGCCCCAGCATTTT. Residues: CASSEGRGYSNQPQHF.

The chain combines TRBV2 with TRBJ1-2, with 7 positions matching TRBD1. Germline V lookup: CDR1 SNHLY, CDR2 FYNNEI. The CDR3 totals 13 residues. V lost 5 bases, J lost 6 bases, and 6 bases stayed unmatched. CDR3 region: CASSTQTGNGYTF. The CDR3, as DNA: TGTGCCAGCAGTACCCAGACAGGGAATGGCTACACCTTC.

This clone was counted once. V usage is TRBV11-2 and J usage is TRBJ1-1; 10 nucleotides align to TRBD1. The V and J ends lost 4 bases and 3 bases, in that order; junction bases with no gene match: 2. Germline CDR1 reads SGHAT; CDR2 reads FQNNGV. The CDR3 has 14 residues. The CDR3 sequence: CASSSGQGDTEAFF. The CDR3 nucleotides are TGTGCCAGCAGCTCCGGACAGGGGGACACTGAAGCTTTCTTT.

This chain links TRBV27 with TRBJ1-1, with 11 bases identical to TRBD1. Germline CDR1 MNHEY, CDR2 SMNVEV (reference sequence). J lost 0 bases, V lost 5 bases, and 14 bases had no gene match. This CDR3 has 19 residues. As DNA, the CDR3 is TGTGCCAGCAGTGACCTCCGGGACAGGGGGATAAACTTGAACACTGAAGCTTTCTTT. Its protein is CASSDLRDRGINLNTEAFF.

The chain couples TRBV5-6 to TRBJ1-5; TRBD1 is a possible D gene (6 bases). The CDR3 runs 13 residues. Trimming shortened V by 3 bases and J by 11 bases, and 15 bases separated the two germline ends. Germline V gene data show CDR1 as SGHDT and CDR2 as YYEEEE. The CDR3 DNA sequence: TGTGCCAGCAGCTGGGGGATGACAGGAACCCAGCATTTT. Protein product: CASSWGMTGTQHF.

This clone was seen a handful of times. V and J are TRBV7-9 and TRBJ1-4; D gene ambiguous. The V end was cut by 5 bases, the J end by 8 bases, with 15 bases between. The CDR3 loop spans 14 amino acids. The germline V gene encodes CDR1 SEHNR and CDR2 FQNEAQ (reference sequence). The CDR3, as DNA: TGTGCCAGCAGCCCCGACTTATCCGGGGAAAAACTGTTTTTT. Protein: CASSPDLSGEKLFF.

The V and J genes are TRBV25-1 and TRBJ1-1; tentatively, D is TRBD1 (5 bases). The V and J ends lost 8 bases and 10 bases respectively, with 20 bases between them. The CDR3 length is 13 residues. From germline, CDR1 is MGHDK and CDR2 SYGVNS. The CDR3: CASLGAGTAVAFF. CDR3 nucleotide sequence: TGTGCCAGCCTTGGGGCGGGGACCGCAGTAGCTTTCTTT. Complete variable domain (other parts from reference TRBV25-1 and TRBJ1-1): EADIYQTPRYLVIGTGKKITLECSQTMGHDKMYWYQQDPGMELHLIHYSYGVNSTEKGDLSSESTVSRIRTEHFPLTLESARPSHTSQYLCASLGAGTAVAFFGQGTRLTVV.

This clone was picked up one time. The chain links TRBV25-1 to TRBJ2-3; D may be TRBD2 (5 bases). Trimming took off 6 bases at V and 8 bases at J, with 15 bases between the two ends. This CDR3 is built from 13 residues. Germline lookup yields CDR1 MGHDK and CDR2 SYGVNS. CDR3: CASSANSAGTQYF. The CDR3 region has the DNA TGTGCCAGCAGCGCCAATAGCGCCGGTACGCAGTATTTT.

V and J are TRBV6-5 and TRBJ1-1, with TRBD1 identical over 10 bases. The CDR3 extends over 13 amino acids. J lost 5 bases, V lost 5 bases, and 2 bases had no gene match. CDR1 is MNHEY and CDR2 is SVGAGI in the germline V gene. CDR3 sequence (DNA): TGTGCCAGCAGTCGACAGGGGGCGACTGAAGCTTTCTTT. It specifies CASSRQGATEAFF.

The chain carries TRBV9 and TRBJ2-7; 8 positions agree with TRBD1. The CDR3 runs 15 residues. The J segment lost 4 bases and the V segment lost 2 bases, leaving 8 bases of the junction unmatched. Per the germline V gene, CDR1 is SGDLS and CDR2 is YYNGEE. The CDR3 DNA reads as TGTGCCAGCAGCGTGTCGGCCCAGGGGGCGTACGAGCAGTACTTC. As protein: CASSVSAQGAYEQYF.

V usage is TRBV7-2 and J usage is TRBJ1-1; weak D call: TRBD1 (6 bases). Germline V gene sequence: CDR1 SGHTA, CDR2 FQGNSA. The V and J ends lost 5 bases and 6 bases respectively, with 19 bases between them. The CDR3 consists of 15 residues. Here the CDR3 reads CASSPKTGGLAEAFF. The CDR3, as DNA: TGTGCCAGCAGCCCAAAGACAGGTGGATTAGCTGAAGCTTTCTTT.